This T cell receptor beta chain was captured by sequencing in a study of spatial heterogeneity in lung cancer. TCRdb analysed the 5' RACE reads with MiXCR anew, one entry per CDR3 protein. The repertoire has some 97,000 distinct CDR3 sequences, 3.5% to 5% of them found once; the top ten carry roughly 20%. V was clipped by 2 bases and J by 6 bases, with 10 bases between them. Germline CDR1 DFQATT, CDR2 SNEGSKA (reference sequence). The CDR3 extends over 13 amino acids. Overall study results and limits: Tracking of tumor mutation counts was seen in expanded intratumoral alpha and beta TCR counts.

Time point denoted: sample taken at primary tumor resection. This clonotype was observed many times. Its antigen is unidentified. The sequences come from lung tumor tissue, collected at surgery. This TCR derives from a male donor with early-stage non-small cell lung cancer. The rearrangement links TRBV20-1 to TRBJ1-4; D gene unclear. The DNA of the CDR3 is TGCAGTGCTAGATTGGGATCGGATGAAAAACTGTTTTTT. Its translation: CSARLGSDEKLFF.